Below, 28 T cell receptor beta chains from the same sample are listed, as sequenced in a study of cytomegalovirus exposure and HLA in healthy donors. Clones were read by immunoSEQ multiplex PCR, and TCRdb kept only the in-frame ones, dropping some. In the table there are some 76,000 clones, 85% to 95% of which are singletons. The sequencing sample was made of PBMCs. These receptors were collected from a woman aged 18-30 years in good health and CMV-seronegative.

The gene calls are TRBV14 and TRBJ1-5, with D perhaps TRBD1 (5 bases). With 0 bases removed from V and 2 bases from J, the gap between germline ends came to 14 bases. Germline lookup yields CDR1 SGHDN and CDR2 FVKESK. The CDR3 is 17 residues long. The CDR3 bases are TGTGCCAGCAGCCAAGACGTAGGGGCGGGGGGCAATCAGCCCCAGCATTTT. It specifies CASSQDVGAGGNQPQHF.

The V call is TRBV14, the J call TRBJ2-1, with D tentatively TRBD2 (6 bases). Per the germline V gene, CDR1 is SGHDN and CDR2 is FVKESK. V lost 4 bases, J lost 7 bases, and 14 bases lay in between. The length of the CDR3 is 14 residues. CDR3 nucleotides: TGTGCCAGCAGCCCCGTTACTGGGGGGAATGAGCAGTTCTTC. Translating gives CASSPVTGGNEQFF.

This clone was seen a handful of times. The chain carries TRBV27 and TRBJ2-7; 11 bases are a match to TRBD1. The CDR3 runs 15 residues. The V and J ends lost 0 bases and 3 bases, in that order; junction bases with no gene match: 1. Germline loops: CDR1 MNHEY, CDR2 SMNVEV (reference sequence). CDR3 loop: CASSLSDRGHYEQYF. CDR3 sequence (DNA): TGTGCCAGCAGTTTATCGGACAGGGGGCACTACGAGCAGTACTTC.

The gene calls are TRBV6-5 and TRBJ1-5; 7 positions agree with TRBD1. In germline, CDR1 is MNHEY, CDR2 SVGAGI. The CDR3 is made up of 13 amino acids. V dropped 8 bases and J dropped 3; count of bases not matched to a gene: 4. The chain's CDR3 is CASWGQLNQPQHF. CDR3 nucleotides: TGTGCCAGCTGGGGACAGCTCAATCAGCCCCAGCATTTT.

V and J are TRBV2 and TRBJ2-1; 8 bases match TRBD2. The junction had 11 bases not matched to a gene; V was cut back by 6 bases and J by 4 bases. Germline CDR1 SNHLY, CDR2 FYNNEI. This CDR3 spans 16 amino acids. The CDR3 nucleotides are TGTGCCAGCAGATCCGGGACTAGAACCTTTTACAATGAGCAGTTCTTC. Amino acid sequence: CASRSGTRTFYNEQFF.

About this clone: Mismatch with germline at one junction end may stem from a read error. The CDR3 sequence: CASSSRGNVHF. CDR3 DNA sequence: TGTGCCAGCAGTTCAAGGGGGAACGTGCACTTC. The V call is TRBV7-8, the J call TRBJ2-7; D might be TRBD1 (6 bases). The V gene's germline CDR1 is SGHVS and CDR2 FQNEAQ. This CDR3 is 11 amino acids long. Supplemented by reference TRBV7-8 and TRBJ2-7, the full variable domain reads GAGVSQSPRYKVAKRGQDVALRCDPISGHVSLFWYQQALGQGPEFLTYFQNEAQLDKSGLPSDRFFAERPEGSVSTLKIQRTQQEDSAVYLCASSSRGNVHFGPGTRLTVT.

CDR3 DNA: TGTGCCAGCAGCTCGCGGGGAGATGAGCAGTTCTTC. It codes for CASSSRGDEQFF. The chain combines TRBV11-1 with TRBJ2-1; possible D gene TRBD2, 6 bases. The CDR3 extends over 12 amino acids. Trimming left V 4 bases short and J 8 bases short, with 9 bases between. Germline assignment: CDR1 SGHAT and CDR2 FQDESV (reference sequence).

The rearrangement links TRBV19 to TRBJ2-7; D call uncertain. Germline CDR1 is LNHDA and CDR2 is SQIVND (reference sequence). Trimming pared 2 bases from V and 3 bases from J, leaving 11 bases between. This CDR3 contains 14 residues. This CDR3 reads CASSIRPGDYEQYF. CDR3 in DNA: TGTGCCAGTAGTATACGGCCAGGCGACTACGAGCAGTACTTC.

The chain is built from TRBV29-1 and TRBJ2-5; TRBD1 might be the D (7 bases). Between the trimmed V and J ends, which lost 1 base and 4 bases, there was a span of 13 bases. The CDR3 runs 14 residues. Germline loops: CDR1 SQVTM, CDR2 ANQGSEA. In DNA form, the CDR3 reads TGCAGCGTTGAAGGGGCGCAGGGGGGAGAGACCCAGTACTTC. Translating gives CSVEGAQGGETQYF. Full variable domain (remainder filled in from reference TRBV29-1 and TRBJ2-5): SAVISQKPSRDICQRGTSLTIQCQVDSQVTMMFWYRQQPGQSLTLIATANQGSEATYESGFVIDKFPISRPNLTFSTLTVSNMSPEDSSIYLCSVEGAQGGETQYFGPGTRLLVL.

This clone was counted only a few times. This chain connects TRBV6-4 to TRBJ2-2, with D perhaps TRBD1 (6 bases). The CDR3 contains 15 residues. Between the trimmed V and J ends, which lost 3 bases and 0 bases, there was a span of 8 bases. The germline gives CDR1 MRHNA, CDR2 SNTAGT. CDR3 protein: CASSEKGANTGELFF. CDR3 in DNA: TGTGCCAGCAGTGAAAAGGGGGCGAACACCGGGGAGCTGTTTTTT.

The chain couples TRBV27 to TRBJ1-5; D remains ambiguous. The germline V gene has CDR1 MNHEY and CDR2 SMNVEV (reference sequence). The CDR3 runs to 14 residues. V lost 3 bases and J lost 6, with 12 bases in between. CDR3 nucleotides: TGTGCCAGCAGTTTGGAGGGTTCAAGTCAGCCCCAGCATTTT. Protein: CASSLEGSSQPQHF.

The gene calls are TRBV6-5 and TRBJ2-5; D may be TRBD1 (6 bases). Germline V lookup: CDR1 MNHEY, CDR2 SVGAGI. This CDR3 contains 15 residues. Trimming took off 5 bases at V and 0 bases at J, with 13 bases between the two ends. The CDR3 region has the DNA TGTGCCAGCAGTAAGAGACAGGAGTACCAAGAGACCCAGTACTTC. It specifies CASSKRQEYQETQYF.

The CDR3, as DNA: TGTGCCAGCAGCGTTACGGGGGGGTACAATGAGCAGTTCTTC. Its protein product is CASSVTGGYNEQFF. This rearrangement joins TRBV9 to TRBJ2-1, with TRBD2 identical over 8 bases. Losses at the gene ends were 2 bases for V and 4 bases for J; bases not matched to a gene: 2. CDR1 SGDLS and CDR2 YYNGEE come from the germline V gene. The CDR3 has 14 residues.

The rearrangement joins TRBV19 to TRBJ1-6; 9 bases map to TRBD1. The CDR3 consists of 14 residues. Germline CDR1 and CDR2: LNHDA and SQIVND (reference sequence). J was trimmed by 10 bases and V by 5 bases; bases with no gene match: 6. The CDR3 DNA reads as TGTGCCAGTAGTCCCGGACAGGGGAACTCACCCCTCCACTTT. Its protein product is CASSPGQGNSPLHF.

This sequence joins TRBV4-3 and TRBJ1-6; 7 bases line up with TRBD1. This CDR3 contains 17 residues. The V and J ends lost 0 bases and 7 bases, in that order; junction bases with no gene match: 9. Germline V lookup: CDR1 LGHNA, CDR2 YSLEER. CDR3 nucleotide sequence: TGCGCCAGCAGCCAAGAAGGAAGGGGACAGCCGAATTCACCCCTCCACTTT. Protein: CASSQEGRGQPNSPLHF.

V is TRBV7-8 and J is TRBJ2-7; possibly TRBD1 for D (6 bases). Germline V gene data show CDR1 as SGHVS and CDR2 as FQNEAQ. The CDR3 totals 14 residues. Trimming stripped 5 bases from V and 0 bases from J, with 11 bases between. CDR3 loop: CASSLLGGSYEQYF. CDR3 in DNA: TGTGCCAGCAGCCTGCTAGGGGGCTCCTACGAGCAGTACTTC.

The J gene is TRBJ2-7, the V gene TRBV9, with D maybe TRBD1 (6 bases). This CDR3 is 14 amino acids long. Germline CDR1 reads SGDLS; CDR2 reads YYNGEE. The germline V and J ends were trimmed by 3 bases and 0 bases, with 10 bases remaining between them. CDR3 sequence: CASSGTGNSYEQYF. Written as DNA, the CDR3 is TGTGCCAGCAGCGGAACAGGGAACTCCTACGAGCAGTACTTC.

V usage is TRBV23-1 and J usage is TRBJ2-7; 7 bases fit TRBD2. TRBV23-1 is an ORF, with its function uncertain. J lost 4 bases, V lost 2 bases, and 8 bases had no gene match. The CDR3 length is 15 residues. CDR3 DNA sequence: TGCGCCAGCAGTCAAGTTTTGGACGGGGGGTACGAGCAGTACTTC. It translates to CASSQVLDGGYEQYF.

This clone was found once. This sequence joins TRBV27 and TRBJ1-1, with D perhaps matching TRBD1 (6 bases). This CDR3 has 13 residues. The V gene's germline CDR1 is MNHEY and CDR2 SMNVEV (reference sequence). V was pared by 5 bases and J by 3 bases, with 10 bases between. CDR3 bases: TGTGCCAGCAGTCACAGGGCCGACACTGAAGCTTTCTTT. Its protein product is CASSHRADTEAFF.

The V call is TRBV28, the J call TRBJ2-7, with 8 bases aligning to TRBD1. This CDR3 comprises 16 residues. Germline V CDR1 and CDR2: MDHEN, SYDVKM. Germline trimming cut 2 bases from V and 3 bases from J; bases unmatched to any gene: 9. The CDR3 loop reads CASSLPGTGSHYEQYF. In DNA form, the CDR3 reads TGTGCCAGCAGTTTACCCGGGACAGGTTCTCACTACGAGCAGTACTTC.

The genes are TRBV5-1 and TRBJ2-2; 8 nucleotides agree with TRBD1. V shed 4 bases, J shed 6 bases, and the junction held 8 bases outside the gene matches. Germline lookup yields CDR1 SGHRS and CDR2 YFSETQ. This CDR3 is 15 amino acids long. The DNA of the CDR3 is TGCGCCAGCAGCCCCCAGACAGGGGTCCCCGGGGAGCTGTTTTTT. Its translation: CASSPQTGVPGELFF.

This chain joins TRBV7-2 and TRBJ2-3; tentative D call: TRBD2 (6 bases). With 0 bases removed from V and 0 bases from J, the gap between germline ends came to 13 bases. Germline V gene lookup returns CDR1 SGHTA and CDR2 FQGNSA. CDR3 length equals 17 residues. DNA for the CDR3: TGTGCCAGCAGCTTAGCCTCGAGCGGGTCTAGCACAGATACGCAGTATTTT. Encoded protein: CASSLASSGSSTDTQYF.

This chain joins TRBV6-4 and TRBJ2-1; 11 nucleotides align to TRBD2. This CDR3 has 15 residues. With 5 bases clipped from V and 0 bases from J, the junction kept 0 bases outside the gene matches. Germline V gene sequence: CDR1 MRHNA, CDR2 SNTAGT. The CDR3 region is CASSTSGSSYNEQFF. CDR3 coding DNA: TGTGCCAGCAGTACTAGCGGGAGCTCCTACAATGAGCAGTTCTTC.

The chain couples TRBV11-2 to TRBJ2-1; D unresolved. Trimming shortened V by 1 base and J by 0 bases, and 10 bases separated the two germline ends. Germline CDR1 SGHAT, CDR2 FQNNGV. CDR3 length: 16 residues. The CDR3 bases are TGTGCCAGCAGCTTAGTGTTCAGAAGCTCCTACAATGAGCAGTTCTTC. As protein: CASSLVFRSSYNEQFF.

The J gene is TRBJ2-3, the V gene TRBV10-1, with TRBD1 matching 7 bases. The CDR3 is 12 amino acids. The V and J ends lost 5 bases and 5 bases, in that order; junction bases with no gene match: 1. Germline CDR1 WNHNN, CDR2 SYGVQD (reference sequence). The CDR3 is CASSTGEDTQYF. The CDR3 coding sequence is TGCGCCAGCAGTACAGGGGAAGATACGCAGTATTTT.

The V gene is TRBV18, the J gene TRBJ2-6; D is possibly TRBD2 (6 bases). Trimming removed 3 bases at V and 1 base at J, with 16 bases between. The CDR3 has 18 residues. Germline CDR1 is KGHSH and CDR2 is LQKENI. The CDR3 nucleotides are TGTGCCAGCTCACCGGGGCAGGGAGGTTGGTCTGGGGCCAACGTCCTGACTTTC. It translates to CASSPGQGGWSGANVLTF.

The rearrangement joins TRBV2 to TRBJ1-5, with TRBD1 matching over 9 bases. The junction had 4 bases not matched to a gene; V was cut back by 5 bases and J by 11 bases. The CDR3 loop spans 12 amino acids. Germline values: CDR1 SNHLY, CDR2 FYNNEI. This chain's CDR3 is CASSRTGEAQHF. The CDR3 DNA is TGTGCCAGCAGTCGGACAGGGGAAGCCCAGCATTTT.

The chain combines TRBV5-8 with TRBJ2-3; tentative D call: TRBD1 (7 bases). The germline V and J ends were trimmed by 0 bases and 4 bases, with 12 bases remaining between them. The CDR3 is 15 residues long. Germline V gene sequence: CDR1 SGHTS, CDR2 YDEGEE. For the CDR3, the DNA is TGTGCCAGCAGCTTGGGGCAGGGGGAGGCAGATACGCAGTATTTT. Translating it yields CASSLGQGEADTQYF.